The T cell receptor (beta chain) described here comes from a study of CD8+ T cells in alopecia areata. RNA was extracted and reverse transcribed into cDNA as the sequencing template. Clones were read by immunoSEQ multiplex PCR, and TCRdb kept only the in-frame ones, dropping some. The sample shows 200,000 to 300,000 clones, none of them appearing just once. Trimming stripped 0 bases from V and 3 bases from J, with 9 bases between. CDR3 length: 14 residues. Germline CDR1 is NNHNN and CDR2 is SYGAGS (reference sequence). Scientists pooled cutaneous lymph node cells and sorted them on CD4, CD8alpha, NKG2D, NKG2ACE and other markers. Study conclusions and caveats: Scalp sample data also include resident alphabeta T cells from normal skin.

About this clone itself: Its antigen remains unidentified. Mouse gene names apply. The sequenced fragment ends 4 residues before the CDR3 boundary, so the rest is inferred from the germline J gene.

This chain uses TRBV13-2 with TRBJ1-1; D gene uncertain. The source is a C3H/HeJ mouse with alopecia areata. This mouse strain has H2-k as its MHC haplotype. Sequencing was carried out using CD4+ T cells sorted from a lymph node. The CDR3 DNA, read in part, is TGTGCCAGCGGTGATGCACAGAGATACACA. Its protein product is CASGDAQRYT. The complete CDR3 protein is CASGDAQRYTEVFF.